The clone carrying this T cell receptor (beta chain) was found many times. The antigen remains unidentified. From germline, CDR1 is MDHEN and CDR2 SYDVKM. This CDR3 region has 18 residues. V lost 6 bases, J lost 3 bases, and 11 bases stayed unmatched. This sample stems from a study of T-cell reconstitution after alpha-beta-depleted transplantation in children. The TCRbeta library was prepared with unique molecular identifiers. TCRdb re-derived calls from the PCR reads in MiXCR, one entry per CDR3 protein. This sample yields approximately 490,000 distinct CDR3 sequences, of which 10% are seen a single time; about 2.1% belongs to the top ten. General study findings and limits: There were some patients whose high TCRbeta diversity at day 60 came from surviving recipient T cells and thymic progenitors. Counts and diversity of T cells one year after transplant came mostly from newly produced T cells. There were reportedly several hundred expanded graft clones from which alpha-beta T cells came about two months after transplant.

Sequenced here: PBMCs, sampled before TCRalphabeta/CD19-depleted stem cell transplant. This sequence was found in a child aged 2 to 10 with inherited bone marrow failure, due to receive a stem cell transplant. The chain couples TRBV28 to TRBJ2-1, with TRBD2 matching over 13 bases. DNA of the CDR3: TGTGCCAGCAGCTATCCCGGGACTAGCGGGACCTACTACAATGAGCAGTTCTTC. This sequence encodes CASSYPGTSGTYYNEQFF.